This T cell receptor (beta chain) was sequenced for a study of blood T cell repertoires in COVID-19. V was clipped by 4 bases and J by 2 bases; unmatched bases: 5. The germline gives CDR1 MGHRA, CDR2 YSYEKL. The CDR3 runs to 15 residues. Authors' data handling: For nucleated cells, counts were estimated from reference gene primer amplification. The method was immunoSEQ multiplex PCR; TCRdb's version includes in-frame clones alone and lacks a portion of them. V and J calls and clone size are given by that table; D and trimming were obtained from the DNA. The sample shows 100,000 to 150,000 clones, around four fifths of them seen only once.

The V call is TRBV4-1, the J call TRBJ1-1, with 9 bases fitting TRBD1. The receptor comes from a man older than 75 with active or convalescent COVID-19. The sequenced sample was peripheral blood. DNA of the CDR3: TGCGCCAGCAGCCCGGACAGGGGCCTCAACACTGAAGCTTTCTTT. Its translation: CASSPDRGLNTEAFF.